The 5 T cell receptor beta chains reported below all come from one sample, sequenced in a study of Graves' ophthalmopathy and Graves' hyperthyroidism. Amplification of TCR beta CDR3 regions used RNA transcripts. An initial RT-PCR round employing HTBI primers preceded a second-round multiplex PCR. TCRdb independently ran MiXCR on the multiplex PCR reads; one entry per CDR3 protein. The sample lists some 1.1 million distinct CDR3 sequences, about 35% occurring once. Input material: peripheral blood or thyroid tissue (not recorded which). The receptors were sampled from an adult man with Graves' hyperthyroidism.

Many counts were recorded for this clonotype. The rearrangement joins TRBV7-2 to TRBJ1-2; possibly TRBD1 for D (5 bases). Trimming took off 2 bases at V and 7 bases at J, with 17 bases between the two ends. Per the germline V gene, CDR1 is SGHTA and CDR2 is FQGNSA. The CDR3 sequence is 15 residues long. The CDR3 sequence is CASSLISREGGGYTF. The CDR3 DNA follows: TGTGCCAGCAGCTTAATCAGCAGGGAAGGTGGTGGCTACACCTTC.

Comments on this clonotype: With a much larger clone just one base away, this may be a read error. The rearrangement uses TRBV20-1 and TRBJ1-2; D perhaps matches TRBD1 (6 bases). The CDR3 consists of 13 residues. Germline V CDR1 and CDR2: DFQATT, SNEGSKA (reference sequence). The CDR3 DNA reads TGCATGATAGGTGGGGGGCGCGTGAATGCCTACACCTTC. Protein sequence: CMIGGGRVNAYTF.

The sample holds many counts of this clonotype. The chain links TRBV7-2 to TRBJ2-2; 7 bases map to TRBD1. Germline CDR1 reads SGHTA; CDR2 reads FQGNSA. Germline trimming cut 0 bases from V and 7 bases from J; bases unmatched to any gene: 5. There are 15 residues in the CDR3. CDR3 protein: CASSLAPGQLGELFF. The CDR3 coding sequence is TGTGCCAGCAGCTTAGCGCCGGGACAGCTCGGGGAGCTGTTTTTT.

The V and J genes are TRBV7-8 and TRBJ2-6; D unresolved. Trimming took 8 bases from V and 4 from J, leaving 12 bases between them. CDR1 and CDR2 (germline): SGHVS, FQNEAQ. CDR3 length: 14 residues. The CDR3 sequence is CASAHGAGANVLTF. The CDR3 bases are TGTGCCAGCGCTCACGGCGCCGGGGCCAACGTCCTGACTTTC.

This chain links TRBV25-1 with TRBJ1-3; maybe TRBD1 (5 bases). V gave up 4 bases and J gave up 0 bases, with 16 bases separating them. The germline V gene encodes CDR1 MGHDK and CDR2 SYGVNS. The CDR3 spans 17 residues. CDR3 bases: TGTGCCAGCAGTGCTACGGGACTCCTGAGCTCTGGAAACACCATATATTTT. It codes for CASSATGLLSSGNTIYF.